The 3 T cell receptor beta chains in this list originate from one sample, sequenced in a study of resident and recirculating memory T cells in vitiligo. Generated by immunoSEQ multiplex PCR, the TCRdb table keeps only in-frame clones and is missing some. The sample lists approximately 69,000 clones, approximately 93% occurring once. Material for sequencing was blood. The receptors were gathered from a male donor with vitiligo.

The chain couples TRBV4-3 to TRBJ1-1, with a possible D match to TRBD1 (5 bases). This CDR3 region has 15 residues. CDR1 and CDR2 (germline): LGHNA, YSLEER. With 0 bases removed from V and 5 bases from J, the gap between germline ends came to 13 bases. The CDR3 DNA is TGCGCCAGCAGCCAAGATCCCCCAAGGGGTACTGAAGCTTTCTTT. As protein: CASSQDPPRGTEAFF.

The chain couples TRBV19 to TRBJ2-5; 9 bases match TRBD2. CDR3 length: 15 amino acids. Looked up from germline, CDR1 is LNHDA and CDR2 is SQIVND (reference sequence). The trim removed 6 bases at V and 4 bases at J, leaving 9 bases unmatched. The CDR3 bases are TGTGCCAGTAGCACCGGGACTAGCTCAGGAGAGACCCAGTACTTC. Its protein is CASSTGTSSGETQYF.

This CDR3 reads CASTGTGINYGYTF. CDR3 in DNA: TGTGCCAGCACCGGGACAGGGATTAACTATGGCTACACCTTC. This chain uses TRBV10-3 with TRBJ1-2; TRBD1 matches 9 bases. The CDR3 sequence is 14 residues long. The V gene's germline CDR1 is ENHRY and CDR2 SYGVKD. Unmatched junction bases numbered 7, after V lost 10 bases and J lost 1 base.